A selection of T cell receptor beta chains follows, all from one sample in a study of T cells after somatic rescue of genetic block. Data came from immunoSEQ multiplex PCR; TCRdb stores just in-frame clones and leaves some out. The repertoire includes about 70,000 clones, about 91% of them detected once, and around 2.8% sits in the top ten. Source material: peripheral blood mononuclear cells (PBMCs). The receptor source for this set is a man aged 40-49 years. Both conserved end residues are part of each CDR3. D genes are given only for firm matches.

d_gene,v_gene,CDR3aa
NA,TRBV20-1,CSALAEEQFF
NA,TRBV18,CASSPRDFSYEQYF
NA,TRBV7-6,CASIKTVNTGELFF
NA,TRBV7-7,CASSCLYEQYF
TRBD1,TRBV11-3,CASSLRTGGVETQYF
TRBD1,TRBV28,CASSLRTGASSPLHF
NA,TRBV19,CASSMQGLNQPQHF
TRBD1,TRBV5-6,CASSLGGTGGYGYTF
TRBD2,TRBV5-4,CASSPSSGGSYNEQFF
NA,TRBV28,CASSFFANTGELFF
TRBD1,TRBV27,CASSVRQGRNEQYF
NA,TRBV11-2,CAILAGQFF
TRBD1,TRBV10-1,CASSPGQVYNEQFF
NA,TRBV19,CASSIALEQETQYF
NA,TRBV6-5,CASSYTVRGEQYF
TRBD1,TRBV7-9,CASSLQGAYNYGYTF
NA,TRBV30,CAWRIEDTQYF
NA,TRBV28,CASSLPLQGRQYF
NA,TRBV15,CATSTFRGGWYTF
NA,TRBV5-6,CASSLGQGGTQYF
TRBD1,TRBV6-5,CASSYSDRGYNSPLHF
TRBD2,TRBV4-1,CASSQVEGGPYEQYF
NA,TRBV27,CASSPGPSLDTQYF
NA,TRBV9,CASSVLSGTGELFF
NA,TRBV11-3,CASSLFRNTEAFF
NA,TRBV5-1,CASSYNTATNTEAFF
TRBD2,TRBV28,CASSFSLAGANDNSYEQYF
NA,TRBV7-9,CASSHVVGGAAHSGNTIYF
TRBD2,TRBV28,CASSVSGGNNEQFF
TRBD1,TRBV9,CASSTGQETYEQYF
TRBD1,TRBV27,CASGGVPGQGNGYTF
TRBD1,TRBV4-2,CASSVRQGSSYEQYF
TRBD2,TRBV6-6,CASSWSGTRSSGEQYF
NA,TRBV11-3,CASSLGQGDTEAFF
NA,TRBV6-5,CASSLASSYNEQFF
NA,TRBV19,CASSSYPGHLNTGELFF
NA,TRBV30,CAWSVWGDTEAFF
TRBD1,TRBV2,CASSRDRGAMYEQYF
TRBD2,TRBV7-2,CASSLDGTRYNEQFF
TRBD1,TRBV4-2,CASSQERTGIYEQYF
TRBD1,TRBV6-1,CASSDLGTGRNTEAFF
NA,TRBV6-6,CASSPPRGASGNTIYF
NA,TRBV2,CASSSDNNYGYTF
TRBD2,TRBV7-2,CASSSPGLALYEQFF
TRBD1,TRBV28,CASSPGQGPYEQYF
TRBD1,TRBV5-1,CASSPEPDRNEKLFF
NA,TRBV14,CASSQVLTTNEKLFF
NA,TRBV2,CASKPTQGKWTEAFF
NA,TRBV4-3,CASRAGGDKGTEAFF
NA,TRBV6-6,CASSSGAGNTIYF
NA,TRBV6-5,CASSSGTLMKKLFF